The T cell receptor beta chain described here comes from a study of radiotherapy plus CTLA-4 blockade in lung cancer. Findings of the study overall: After radiotherapy and ipilimumab, tumor-derived clones expanded in peripheral blood.

Produced via immunoSEQ multiplex PCR; TCRdb's table is partial and in-frame only. The sample lists tens of thousands of clones; 60% to 75% were seen once. Trimming cost V 10 bases and J 6 bases; bases outside gene matches: 8. Looked up from germline, CDR1 is ENHRY and CDR2 is SYGVKD. The CDR3 is 14 residues long. Worth noting for this clone: Its antigen is still unknown.

The TCR comes from a human donor with non-small cell lung cancer who had stable disease on radiotherapy plus ipilimumab. Sequences were derived from peripheral blood, sampled from a patient treated with radiotherapy plus ipilimumab. This chain links TRBV10-3 with TRBJ2-2; 10 positions agree with TRBD2. In DNA, the CDR3 is TGTGCCACCACACCTAGCGGGGGATCCGGGGAGCTGTTTTTT. Amino acids: CATTPSGGSGELFF.